Listed here are 23 T cell receptor beta chains from one sample, sequenced in a study of molecular identifiers for immune sequencing clone quantification. TCRdb re-derived calls from the PCR reads in MiXCR, one entry per CDR3 protein. The data contain under 350,000 distinct CDR3 sequences, about 22% of them singletons. Material: naive CD8+ T cells from blood, with Jurkat cell RNA spiked in. Subset described: FACS-sorted CD8+CD4-CCR7+CD45RA+ naive T cells. The origin of the receptors is a human donor in good health. Some libraries in this study had Jurkat cell RNA spiked in.

The rearrangement joins TRBV19 to TRBJ2-3, with D uncertain. Germline V gene data show CDR1 as LNHDA and CDR2 as SQIVND (reference sequence). V lost 3 bases to trimming and J lost 6 bases, with 7 bases between them. The CDR3 is 12 residues long. The CDR3 sequence is CASSITWDTQYF. The CDR3 nucleotides are TGTGCCAGTAGTATTACATGGGATACGCAGTATTTT.

The chain couples TRBV4-3 to TRBJ2-7; TRBD1 matches 7 bases. This CDR3 comprises 17 residues. CDR1 and CDR2 (germline): LGHNA, YSLEER. J lost 0 bases, V lost 0 bases, and 8 bases had no gene match. Written as DNA, the CDR3 is TGCGCCAGCAGCCAAGATCTCACGGGACAGAGCTCCTACGAGCAGTACTTC. It translates to CASSQDLTGQSSYEQYF.

This clonotype was detected a few times. This chain links TRBV7-9 with TRBJ2-5, with TRBD1 matching over 11 bases. Germline assignment: CDR1 SEHNR and CDR2 FQNEAQ (reference sequence). This CDR3 region has 17 residues. J was trimmed by 5 bases and V by 1 base; bases with no gene match: 9. This CDR3 is CASSLGGQGAIRETQYF. CDR3 DNA: TGTGCCAGCAGCTTAGGAGGACAGGGGGCTATCAGGGAGACCCAGTACTTC.

A word on this clonotype: This may be a read error, as it is one base from a much larger clone. The chain is built from TRBV9 and TRBJ2-5; TRBD2 might be the D (6 bases). CDR1 and CDR2 (germline): SGDLS, YYNGEE. This CDR3 region has 14 residues. CDR3 in DNA: TGTGCCAGCAGCCCGGAGGTCGGGGGAGAGACCCTGTACTTC. It codes for CASSPEVGGETLYF. Complete variable domain (other parts from reference TRBV9 and TRBJ2-5): DSGVTQTPKHLITATGQRVTLRCSPRSGDLSVYWYQQSLDQGLQFLIQYYNGEERAKGNILERFSAQQFPDLHSELNLSSLELGDSALYFCASSPEVGGETLYFGPGTRLLVL.

At least ten counts were recorded for this clonotype. This chain joins TRBV27 and TRBJ2-7; D is possibly TRBD2 (5 bases). The CDR3 consists of 13 residues. Trimming removed 0 bases at V and 5 bases at J, with 8 bases between. CDR1 is MNHEY, CDR2 SMNVEV, per germline (reference sequence). CDR3 in amino acids: CASSLSRANEQYF. CDR3 bases: TGTGCCAGCAGTTTATCGAGGGCGAACGAGCAGTACTTC.

This clonotype was recorded at least ten times. The chain is built from TRBV30 and TRBJ2-7; D is undetermined. V was trimmed by 2 bases and J by 4 bases, leaving 12 bases between them. This CDR3 spans 13 amino acids. Germline lookup yields CDR1 GTSNPN and CDR2 SVGIG (reference sequence). CDR3 region: CAWSFSRQYEQYF. DNA for the CDR3: TGTGCCTGGAGTTTTTCCCGTCAGTACGAGCAGTACTTC.

The CDR3 reads CASSQDLGAMKADETQYF. The CDR3 coding sequence is TGTGCCAGCAGCCAAGACCTGGGGGCGATGAAAGCCGACGAGACCCAGTACTTC. V usage is TRBV14 and J usage is TRBJ2-5; maybe TRBD1 (6 bases). Trimming shortened V by 0 bases and J by 5 bases, and 22 bases separated the two germline ends. Germline V gives CDR1 SGHDN, CDR2 FVKESK. This CDR3 region has 18 residues. The complete variable domain, with remaining parts taken from reference TRBV14 and TRBJ2-5, reads EAGVTQFPSHSVIEKGQTVTLRCDPISGHDNLYWYRRVMGKEIKFLLHFVKESKQDESGMPNNRFLAERTGGTYSTLKVQPAELEDSGVYFCASSQDLGAMKADETQYFGPGTRLLVL.

V is TRBV10-3 and J is TRBJ2-5; 8 bases are a match to TRBD1. The CDR3 has 16 residues. Losses at the gene ends were 2 bases for V and 4 bases for J; bases not matched to a gene: 9. CDR1 ENHRY and CDR2 SYGVKD come from the germline V gene. The CDR3 DNA reads TGTGCCATCAGTGAGGGAGACAGGGGTTTAGGAGAGACCCAGTACTTC. Amino acid sequence: CAISEGDRGLGETQYF.

The chain recombines TRBV27 with TRBJ2-7; D may correspond to TRBD1 or TRBD2 (5 bases each). V was shortened by 6 bases and J by 3 bases, with 18 bases between the two germline ends. CDR1 is MNHEY and CDR2 is SMNVEV in the germline V gene (reference sequence). The CDR3 sequence is 15 residues long. The CDR3 loop reads CASSRAGWGSYEQYF. For the CDR3, the DNA is TGTGCCAGCAGCCGAGCAGGCTGGGGGAGCTACGAGCAGTACTTC.

This clonotype occurred many times. CDR3 DNA: TGTGCCAGCAGTGAAGGGTACTGGGAAGCAGAGCAGTACTTC. Its protein is CASSEGYWEAEQYF. This rearrangement joins TRBV2 to TRBJ2-7; unclear D gene. Germline V gives CDR1 SNHLY, CDR2 FYNNEI. The V gene lost 1 base and the J gene lost 7 bases, with 14 bases spanning the gap. The CDR3 extends over 14 amino acids.

There are a few counts of this clonotype. The gene calls are TRBV19 and TRBJ1-2, with 10 nucleotides matching TRBD1. The CDR3 has 17 amino acids. CDR1 is LNHDA and CDR2 is SQIVND in the germline V gene (reference sequence). V was clipped by 1 base and J by 2 bases; unmatched bases: 7. The CDR3 DNA reads TGTGCCAGTAGTATAGGACAGGGGGCTTCTTGGAACTATGGCTACACCTTC. Its protein is CASSIGQGASWNYGYTF.

This clonotype was counted between two and nine times. The chain links TRBV7-9 to TRBJ2-3; a possible D gene is TRBD2 (5 bases). Trimming removed 5 bases from V and 1 base from J, with 22 bases in between. Looked up from germline, CDR1 is SEHNR and CDR2 is FQNEAQ (reference sequence). The CDR3 contains 18 residues. CDR3 protein: CASSSRQARGQRTDTQYF. CDR3 sequence (DNA): TGTGCCAGCAGCAGTAGGCAAGCTCGGGGTCAACGCACAGATACGCAGTATTTT.

There are many counts of this clonotype. This rearrangement joins TRBV12-3 or TRBV12-4 to TRBJ1-3; D gene unclear. The CDR3 has 14 amino acids. The V gene lost 1 base and the J gene lost 1 base, with 5 bases spanning the gap. The CDR3: CASSLGTSGNTIYF. CDR3 bases: TGTGCCAGCAGTTTAGGGACGTCTGGAAACACCATATATTTT.

The sample holds a few counts of this clonotype. J is TRBJ2-3 and V is TRBV7-9; D is ambiguous. The V gene's germline CDR1 is SEHNR and CDR2 FQNEAQ (reference sequence). Trimming took 4 bases from V and 2 from J, leaving 16 bases between them. The CDR3 consists of 16 residues. The CDR3 loop is CASSSLTDRLTDTQYF. CDR3 bases: TGTGCCAGCAGCTCTCTGACGGATAGACTCACAGATACGCAGTATTTT. The variable domain in full, completed from reference TRBV7-9 and TRBJ2-3, reads DTGVSQNPRHKITKRGQNVTFRCDPISEHNRLYWYRQTLGQGPEFLTYFQNEAQLEKSRLLSDRFSAERPKGSFSTLEIQRTEQGDSAMYLCASSSLTDRLTDTQYFGPGTRLTVL.

This clonotype has ten or more counts. Here the CDR3 reads CASRETGNYGYTF. The CDR3 DNA sequence: TGTGCCAGCAGGGAGACGGGAAACTATGGCTACACCTTC. The chain is built from TRBV14 and TRBJ1-2; D is unresolved. The CDR3 runs 13 residues. CDR1 and CDR2 from the germline V gene are SGHDN and FVKESK. V lost 6 bases, J lost 2 bases, and 10 bases lay in between.

This clonotype was detected ten times or more. This chain connects TRBV7-2 to TRBJ2-5, with D unresolved. Germline loops: CDR1 SGHTA, CDR2 FQGNSA. The ends were cut back, 1 base at V and 1 base at J, with 7 bases in the middle. This CDR3 has 14 residues. CDR3 protein: CASSLVGSQETQYF. In nucleotides, the CDR3 is TGTGCCAGCAGCTTAGTCGGCAGCCAAGAGACCCAGTACTTC.

V is TRBV5-3 and J is TRBJ2-2, with D unresolved. TRBV5-3 has ORF status, its function being uncertain. Trimming stripped 8 bases from V and 5 bases from J, with 13 bases between. The CDR3 is 13 amino acids. CDR3 residues: CASSPEKTGELFF. CDR3 coding DNA: TGTGCCAGCAGCCCCGAGAAAACCGGGGAGCTGTTTTTT.

This clonotype was observed at least ten times. The chain has TRBV13 and TRBJ2-1; D unresolved. Deletions cut 5 bases from V and 7 bases from J, with 15 bases between. This CDR3 comprises 14 residues. The germline V gene encodes CDR1 PRHDT and CDR2 FYEKMQ (reference sequence). CDR3 region: CASSVRTDRNEQFF. CDR3 nucleotides: TGTGCCAGCAGCGTCCGGACGGATCGGAATGAGCAGTTCTTC.

The rearrangement uses TRBV11-2 and TRBJ2-3, with 7 bases that match TRBD2. There are 14 residues in the CDR3. V lost 5 bases, J lost 8 bases, and 10 bases stayed unmatched. CDR1 SGHAT and CDR2 FQNNGV come from the germline V gene. The CDR3 DNA sequence: TGTGCCAGCAGCCCGCCCGGGGGGAGAGGTACGCAGTATTTT. It specifies CASSPPGGRGTQYF.

This sequence joins TRBV27 and TRBJ1-2; possibly TRBD1 for D (5 bases). In germline, CDR1 is MNHEY, CDR2 SMNVEV (reference sequence). The CDR3 runs to 13 residues. V gave up 3 bases and J gave up 7 bases, with 12 bases separating them. DNA for the CDR3: TGTGCCAGCAGTTTGGGGGGAAGGGTTGGCTACACCTTC. This sequence encodes CASSLGGRVGYTF.

This clonotype has a handful of counts. The chain recombines TRBV19 with TRBJ2-7; TRBD1 might be the D (6 bases). Germline assignment: CDR1 LNHDA and CDR2 SQIVND (reference sequence). V was clipped by 5 bases and J by 2 bases, with 13 bases between them. The CDR3 consists of 14 residues. This CDR3 reads CASSAGTSTYEQYF. The CDR3 nucleotides read TGTGCCAGTAGTGCCGGGACATCGACCTACGAGCAGTACTTC.

Notes on this clonotype: This could be a read error, since a much larger clone is one nucleotide away. The V call is TRBV7-8, the J call TRBJ1-1; D gene uncertain. Germline CDR1 SGHVS, CDR2 FQNEAQ. V was pared by 1 base and J by 1 base, with 10 bases between. This CDR3 has 15 amino acids. This CDR3 reads CASSLGNNTNTEAFF. DNA for the CDR3: TGTGCCAGCAGCTTAGGGAATAACACGAACACTGAAGCTTTCTTT.

Notes on this clonotype: One base away lies a much larger clone, so this may be a sequencing read error. V is TRBV19 and J is TRBJ2-1; no firm D call. From germline, CDR1 is LNHDA and CDR2 SQIVND (reference sequence). The CDR3 is 15 amino acids. CDR3 region: CASSTTAPPYDEQFF. In DNA, the CDR3 is TGTGCCAGTAGTACAACAGCGCCCCCCTACGATGAGCAGTTCTTC. The full variable domain, in which reference TRBV19 and TRBJ2-1 provide the parts outside the CDR3, is DGGITQSPKYLFRKEGQNVTLSCEQNLNHDAMYWYRQDPGQGLRLIYYSQIVNDFQKGDIAEGYSVSREKKESFPLTVTSAQKNPTAFYLCASSTTAPPYDEQFFGPGTRLTVL.